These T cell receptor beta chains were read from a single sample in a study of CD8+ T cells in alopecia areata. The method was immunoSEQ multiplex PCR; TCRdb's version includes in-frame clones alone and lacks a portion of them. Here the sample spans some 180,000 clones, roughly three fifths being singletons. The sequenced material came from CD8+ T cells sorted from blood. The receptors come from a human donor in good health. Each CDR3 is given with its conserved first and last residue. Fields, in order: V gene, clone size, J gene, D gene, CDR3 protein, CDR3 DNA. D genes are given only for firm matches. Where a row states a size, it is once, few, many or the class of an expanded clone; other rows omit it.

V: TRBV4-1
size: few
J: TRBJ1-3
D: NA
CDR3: CASSQGQTVSGNTIYF
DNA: TGCGCCAGCAGCCAGGGGCAGACCGTCTCTGGAAACACCATATATTTT

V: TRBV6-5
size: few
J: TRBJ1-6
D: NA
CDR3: CASSTQQGHNSPLHF
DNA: TGTGCCAGCAGTACGCAACAGGGTCACAATTCACCCCTCCACTTT

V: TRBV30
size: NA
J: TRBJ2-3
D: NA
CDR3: CAWSPGADTQYF
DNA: TGTGCCTGGAGTCCGGGGGCGGATACGCAGTATTTT

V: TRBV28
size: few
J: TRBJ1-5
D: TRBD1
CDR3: CASSTGTGDNQPQHF
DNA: TGTGCCAGCAGTACCGGGACAGGGGACAATCAGCCCCAGCATTTT

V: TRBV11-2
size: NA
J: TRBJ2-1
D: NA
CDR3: CASSSTQASVYNEQFF
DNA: TGTGCCAGCAGCTCGACACAGGCTTCGGTATACAATGAGCAGTTCTTC

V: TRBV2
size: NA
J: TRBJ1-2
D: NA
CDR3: CASRGWDYGYTF
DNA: TGTGCCAGCAGGGGATGGGACTATGGCTACACCTTC

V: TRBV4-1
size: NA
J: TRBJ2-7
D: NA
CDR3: CASSQDVRGSVVEQYF
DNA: TGCGCCAGCAGCCAAGATGTAAGGGGGTCAGTGGTGGAGCAGTACTTC

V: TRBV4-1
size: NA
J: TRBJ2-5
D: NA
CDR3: CASSHSRMETQYF
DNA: TGCGCCAGCAGCCACTCTAGAATGGAGACCCAGTACTTC

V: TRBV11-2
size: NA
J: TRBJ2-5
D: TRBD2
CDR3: CASSLTPSGGETQYF
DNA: TGTGCCAGCAGCTTAACCCCTAGCGGGGGCGAGACCCAGTACTTC

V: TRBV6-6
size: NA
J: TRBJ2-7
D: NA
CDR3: CASSYLRLGYEQYF
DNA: TGTGCCAGCAGTTACCTTCGGTTGGGTTACGAGCAGTACTTC

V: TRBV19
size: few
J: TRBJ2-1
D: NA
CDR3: CASSFRALPEQFF
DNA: TGTGCCAGTAGTTTCAGGGCCTTACCTGAGCAGTTCTTC

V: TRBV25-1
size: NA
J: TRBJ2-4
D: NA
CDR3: CATQGPGGGRAKNIQYF
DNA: TGTGCCACCCAGGGACCCGGAGGGGGCCGAGCCAAAAACATTCAGTACTTC

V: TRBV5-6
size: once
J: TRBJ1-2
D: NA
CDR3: CASSGATDVGYTF
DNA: TGTGCCAGCAGCGGAGCGACGGACGTAGGCTACACCTTC

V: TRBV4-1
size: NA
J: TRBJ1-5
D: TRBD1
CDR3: CASSQRTGGYQPQHF
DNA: TGCGCCAGCAGCCAACGGACAGGGGGCTATCAGCCCCAGCATTTT